This T cell receptor (beta chain) was observed in a study of sequential checkpoint blockade in melanoma. This sample's treatment: randomized to nivolumab then ipilimumab (arm A) or the reverse (arm B). The repertoire was sequenced with immunoSEQ multiplex PCR; TCRdb's copy has only in-frame clones and lacks some. Altogether some 15,000 clones are present, about 92% being singletons, with the ten largest covering roughly 23%. CDR1 is MNHEY and CDR2 is SMNVEV in the germline V gene (reference sequence). V was pared by 5 bases and J by 7 bases, with 20 bases between. CDR3 length: 15 amino acids. The clonotype comes from a human donor with melanoma. The sequences come from CD8+ T cells sorted from blood (inferred from file names), collected from a patient given nivolumab and ipilimumab in sequence. V gene TRBV27 combines with J gene TRBJ1-2, with D possibly being TRBD1 (6 bases). Written as DNA, the CDR3 is TGTGCCAGCAGTCTCGAAGCAGGGGCCTTGGGTGGCTACACCTTC. Translating gives CASSLEAGALGGYTF.